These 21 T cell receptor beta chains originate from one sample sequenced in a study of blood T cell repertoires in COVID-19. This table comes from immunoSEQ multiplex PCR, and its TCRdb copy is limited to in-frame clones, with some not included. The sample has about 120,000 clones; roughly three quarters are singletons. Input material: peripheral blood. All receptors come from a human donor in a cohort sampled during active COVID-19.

This CDR3 is CASSLAPAITDTQYF. The CDR3 bases are TGTGCCAGCAGCTTAGCGCCCGCCATCACAGATACGCAGTATTTT. This chain uses TRBV7-3 with TRBJ2-3; unclear D gene. The ends were cut back, 2 bases at V and 2 bases at J, with 11 bases in the middle. CDR1 and CDR2 (germline): SGHTA, FQGTGA. This CDR3 contains 15 residues.

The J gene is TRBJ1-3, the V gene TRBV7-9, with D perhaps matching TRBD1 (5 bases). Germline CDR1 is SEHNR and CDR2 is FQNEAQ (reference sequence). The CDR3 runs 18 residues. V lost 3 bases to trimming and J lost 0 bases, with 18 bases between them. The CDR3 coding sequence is TGTGCCAGCAGCTTGGGGGGAACAGGCGCTTACTCTGGAAACACCATATATTTT. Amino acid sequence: CASSLGGTGAYSGNTIYF.

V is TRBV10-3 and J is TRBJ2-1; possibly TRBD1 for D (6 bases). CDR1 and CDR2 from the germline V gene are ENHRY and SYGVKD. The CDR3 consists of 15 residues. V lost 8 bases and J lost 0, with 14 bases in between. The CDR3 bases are TGTGCCATCGGGACAAACCTTGACTCCTACAATGAGCAGTTCTTC. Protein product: CAIGTNLDSYNEQFF.

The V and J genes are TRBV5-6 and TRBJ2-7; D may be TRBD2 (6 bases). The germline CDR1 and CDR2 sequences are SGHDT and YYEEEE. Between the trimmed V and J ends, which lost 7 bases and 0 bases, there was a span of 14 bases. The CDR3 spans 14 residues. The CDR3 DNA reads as TGTGCCAGCGCGACGGGAGATAGCTCCTACGAGCAGTACTTC. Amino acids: CASATGDSSYEQYF.

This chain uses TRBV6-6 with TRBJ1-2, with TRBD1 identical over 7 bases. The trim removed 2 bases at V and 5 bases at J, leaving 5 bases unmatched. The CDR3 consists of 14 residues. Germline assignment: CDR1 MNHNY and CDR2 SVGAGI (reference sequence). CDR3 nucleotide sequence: TGTGCCAGCAGTTACGGCGACAGGGCTTATGGCTACACCTTC. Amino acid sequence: CASSYGDRAYGYTF.

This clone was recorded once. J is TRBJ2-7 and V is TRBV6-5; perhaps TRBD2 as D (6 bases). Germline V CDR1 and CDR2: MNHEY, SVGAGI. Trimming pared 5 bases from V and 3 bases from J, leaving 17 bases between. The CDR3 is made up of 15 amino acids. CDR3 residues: CASSTLRDSYYEQYF. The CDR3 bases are TGTGCCAGCAGTACTCTCCGGGACTCTTACTACGAGCAGTACTTC.

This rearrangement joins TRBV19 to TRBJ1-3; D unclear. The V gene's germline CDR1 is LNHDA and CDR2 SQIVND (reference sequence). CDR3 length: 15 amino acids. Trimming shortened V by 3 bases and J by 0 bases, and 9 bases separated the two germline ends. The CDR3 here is CASSIVRSSGNTIYF. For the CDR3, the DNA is TGTGCCAGTAGTATCGTGCGTAGCTCTGGAAACACCATATATTTT.

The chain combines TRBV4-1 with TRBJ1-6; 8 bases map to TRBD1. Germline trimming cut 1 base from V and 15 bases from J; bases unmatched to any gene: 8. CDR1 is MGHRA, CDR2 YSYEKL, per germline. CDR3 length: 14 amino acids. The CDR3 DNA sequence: TGCGCCAGCAGCCAAGTGACGGGACAGGAGTTCCTCCACTTT. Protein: CASSQVTGQEFLHF.

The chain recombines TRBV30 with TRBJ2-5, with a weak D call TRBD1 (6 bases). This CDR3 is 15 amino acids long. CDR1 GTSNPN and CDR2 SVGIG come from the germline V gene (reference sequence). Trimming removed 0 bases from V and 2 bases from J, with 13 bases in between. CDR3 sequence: CAWSVPDRSQETQYF. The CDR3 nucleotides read TGTGCCTGGAGTGTACCAGACAGGAGTCAAGAGACCCAGTACTTC.

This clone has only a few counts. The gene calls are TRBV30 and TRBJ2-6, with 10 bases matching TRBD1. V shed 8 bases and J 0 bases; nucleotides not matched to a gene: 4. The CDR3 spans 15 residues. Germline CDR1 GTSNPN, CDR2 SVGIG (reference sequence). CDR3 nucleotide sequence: TGTGCCCGGGACAGGGGTAACTCTGGGGCCAACGTCCTGACTTTC. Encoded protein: CARDRGNSGANVLTF.

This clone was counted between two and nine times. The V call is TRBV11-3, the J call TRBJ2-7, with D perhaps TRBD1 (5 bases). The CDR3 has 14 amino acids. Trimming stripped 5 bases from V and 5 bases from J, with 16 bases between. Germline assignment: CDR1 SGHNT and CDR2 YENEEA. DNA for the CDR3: TGTGCCAGCAGCCCCTTCCGCCAGGGAAACGAGCAGTACTTC. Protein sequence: CASSPFRQGNEQYF.

The CDR3 protein is CASSESGTGFYMGYTF. The CDR3 nucleotides read TGCGCCAGCAGTGAGTCGGGGACAGGGTTCTATATGGGCTACACCTTC. This chain uses TRBV10-2 with TRBJ1-2; 9 bases align to TRBD1. Germline values: CDR1 WSHSY, CDR2 SAAADI. V shed 0 bases, J shed 8 bases, and the junction held 10 bases outside the gene matches. The CDR3 consists of 16 residues.

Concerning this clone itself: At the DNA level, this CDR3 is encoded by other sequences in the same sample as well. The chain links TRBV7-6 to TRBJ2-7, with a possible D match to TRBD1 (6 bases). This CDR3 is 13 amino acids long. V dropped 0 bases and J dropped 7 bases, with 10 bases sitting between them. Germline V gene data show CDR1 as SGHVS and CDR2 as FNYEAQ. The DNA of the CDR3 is TGTGCCAGCAGCTTAGCGACAGGTGGAGAGCAGTACTTC. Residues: CASSLATGGEQYF. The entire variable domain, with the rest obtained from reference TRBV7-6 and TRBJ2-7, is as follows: GAGVSQSPRYKVTKRGQDVALRCDPISGHVSLYWYRQALGQGPEFLTYFNYEAQQDKSGLPNDRFSAERPEGSISTLTIQRTEQRDSAMYRCASSLATGGEQYFGPGTRLTVT.

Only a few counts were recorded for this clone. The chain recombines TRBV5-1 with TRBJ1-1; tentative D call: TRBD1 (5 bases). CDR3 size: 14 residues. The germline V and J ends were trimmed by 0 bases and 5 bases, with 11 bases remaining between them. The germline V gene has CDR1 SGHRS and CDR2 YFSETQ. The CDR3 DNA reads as TGCGCCAGCAGCTTGGAGTGGGGGGTGACTGAAGCTTTCTTT. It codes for CASSLEWGVTEAFF. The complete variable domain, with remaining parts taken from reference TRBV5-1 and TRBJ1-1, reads KAGVTQTPRYLIKTRGQQVTLSCSPISGHRSVSWYQQTPGQGLQFLFEYFSETQRNKGNFPGRFSGRQFSNSRSEMNVSTLELGDSALYLCASSLEWGVTEAFFGQGTRLTVV.

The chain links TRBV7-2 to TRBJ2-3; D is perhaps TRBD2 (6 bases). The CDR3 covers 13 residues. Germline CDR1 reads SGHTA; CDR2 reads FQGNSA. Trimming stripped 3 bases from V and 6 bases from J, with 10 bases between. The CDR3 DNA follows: TGTGCCAGCAGCTTGTGGGGGGTGGATACGCAGTATTTT. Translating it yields CASSLWGVDTQYF.

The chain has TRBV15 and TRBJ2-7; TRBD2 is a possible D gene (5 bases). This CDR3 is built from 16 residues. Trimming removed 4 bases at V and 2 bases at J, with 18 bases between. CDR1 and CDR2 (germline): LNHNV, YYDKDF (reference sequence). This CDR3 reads CATSTSFGEQAYEQYF. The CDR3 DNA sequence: TGTGCCACCAGCACAAGCTTCGGGGAGCAGGCCTACGAGCAGTACTTC.

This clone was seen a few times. The DNA for the CDR3 is TGTGCCAGCAGTGAAGGGCAGGGGTATGGCTACACCTTC. Its protein product is CASSEGQGYGYTF. The V call is TRBV2, the J call TRBJ1-2, with a weak D call TRBD1 (6 bases). Per the germline V gene, CDR1 is SNHLY and CDR2 is FYNNEI. Between the trimmed V and J ends, which lost 1 base and 5 bases, there was a span of 8 bases. CDR3 size: 13 residues.

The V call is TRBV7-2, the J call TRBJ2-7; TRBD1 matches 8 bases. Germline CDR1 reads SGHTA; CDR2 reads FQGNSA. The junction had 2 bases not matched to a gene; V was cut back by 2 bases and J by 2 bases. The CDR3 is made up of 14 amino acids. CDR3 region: CASSLTQGAYEQYF. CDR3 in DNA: TGTGCCAGCAGCTTAACACAGGGGGCCTACGAGCAGTACTTC.

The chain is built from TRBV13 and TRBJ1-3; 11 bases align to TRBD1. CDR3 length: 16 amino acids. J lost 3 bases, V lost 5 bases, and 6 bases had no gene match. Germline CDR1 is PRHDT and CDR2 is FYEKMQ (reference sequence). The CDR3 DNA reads TGTGCCAGCAGCCCAAGGACAGGGGGCCTTGGAAACACCATATATTTT. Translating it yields CASSPRTGGLGNTIYF.

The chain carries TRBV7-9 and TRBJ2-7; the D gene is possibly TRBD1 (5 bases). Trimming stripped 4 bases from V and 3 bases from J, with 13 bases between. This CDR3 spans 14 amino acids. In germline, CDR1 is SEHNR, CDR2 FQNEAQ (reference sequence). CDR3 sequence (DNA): TGTGCCAGCAGCTCAGGGATGCCAGGCTACGAGCAGTACTTC. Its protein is CASSSGMPGYEQYF.

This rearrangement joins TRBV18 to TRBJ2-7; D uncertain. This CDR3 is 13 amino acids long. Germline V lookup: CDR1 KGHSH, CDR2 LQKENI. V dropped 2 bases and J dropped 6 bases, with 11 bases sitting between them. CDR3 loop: CASSPGATVEQYF. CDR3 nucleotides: TGTGCCAGCTCACCAGGTGCCACAGTCGAGCAGTACTTC.